One and the same sample provided the 32 T cell receptor beta chains below, sequenced in a study of blood T cell repertoires in COVID-19. Method: immunoSEQ multiplex PCR; TCRdb's copy keeps in-frame clones and lacks some. The data show 200,000 to 250,000 clones, roughly 86% seen once. The sample consisted of peripheral blood. These receptors all stem from a man older than 75 with acute or convalescent COVID-19.

This clone was detected only a few times. The rearrangement links TRBV29-1 to TRBJ1-5; no clear D gene. V shed 6 bases and J shed 0 bases, with 9 bases lying between them. Germline values: CDR1 SQVTM, CDR2 ANQGSEA. CDR3 length: 13 amino acids. CDR3 in amino acids: CSVAGSSNQPQHF. CDR3 DNA: TGCAGCGTGGCGGGGAGTAGCAATCAGCCCCAGCATTTT.

The V call is TRBV28, the J call TRBJ1-1; D remains ambiguous. Trimming took 5 bases from V and 3 from J, leaving 19 bases between them. CDR3 length: 16 residues. Looked up from germline, CDR1 is MDHEN and CDR2 is SYDVKM. In DNA form, the CDR3 reads TGTGCCAGCAGTGGCTCTTTCCCGGAGTGGGACACTGAAGCTTTCTTT. It translates to CASSGSFPEWDTEAFF.

The chain carries TRBV11-2 and TRBJ2-1, with D possibly TRBD1 on 5 matching bases. The CDR3 loop spans 14 amino acids. V lost 5 bases and J 4 bases, leaving 12 bases between the germline ends. Germline lookup yields CDR1 SGHAT and CDR2 FQNNGV. As DNA, the CDR3 is TGTGCCAGCAGCCCCCCAGGGATTTACAATGAGCAGTTCTTC. Protein: CASSPPGIYNEQFF.

This sequence joins TRBV19 and TRBJ2-1; 10 bases fit TRBD2. CDR3 length equals 16 residues. The J segment lost 3 bases and the V segment lost 3 bases, leaving 5 bases of the junction unmatched. Germline V gene lookup returns CDR1 LNHDA and CDR2 SQIVND (reference sequence). The CDR3 DNA reads TGTGCCAGTAGTATGAGATTAGCGGGGGGCTACAATGAGCAGTTCTTC. It encodes CASSMRLAGGYNEQFF.

The V gene is TRBV28, the J gene TRBJ1-1; D call uncertain. The CDR3 contains 12 residues. The V gene's germline CDR1 is MDHEN and CDR2 SYDVKM. Trimming cost V 10 bases and J 2 bases, with 11 bases left between them. CDR3 coding DNA: TGTGCCACCTCCCTTCCTAACACTGAAGCTTTCTTT. This encodes CATSLPNTEAFF.

V usage is TRBV6-2 or TRBV6-3 and J usage is TRBJ2-1; maybe TRBD2 (5 bases). Germline CDR1 MNHEY, CDR2 SVGEGT. V lost 4 bases, J lost 1 base, and 11 bases lay in between. The CDR3 is 15 residues long. CDR3: CASSWTGGSYNEQFF. The CDR3 region has the DNA TGTGCCAGCAGTTGGACGGGCGGGTCCTACAATGAGCAGTTCTTC.

The rearrangement joins TRBV19 to TRBJ1-6, with 7 bases matching TRBD1. This CDR3 has 13 amino acids. From germline, CDR1 is LNHDA and CDR2 SQIVND (reference sequence). Trimming cost V 8 bases and J 3 bases; bases outside gene matches: 1. This CDR3 is CASGDSYNSPLHF. The CDR3 nucleotides are TGTGCCAGTGGGGACAGCTATAATTCACCCCTCCACTTT. Looking up the rest from reference TRBV19 and TRBJ1-6 gives the full variable domain: DGGITQSPKYLFRKEGQNVTLSCEQNLNHDAMYWYRQDPGQGLRLIYYSQIVNDFQKGDIAEGYSVSREKKESFPLTVTSAQKNPTAFYLCASGDSYNSPLHFGNGTRLTVT.

In this sample, this clone turned up a few times. The gene calls are TRBV28 and TRBJ1-1; 7 bases fit TRBD1. The CDR3 runs to 14 residues. The J segment lost 4 bases and the V segment lost 8 bases, leaving 10 bases of the junction unmatched. From germline, CDR1 is MDHEN and CDR2 SYDVKM. CDR3 sequence: CASHRRQGGTEAFF. CDR3 coding DNA: TGTGCCAGCCACCGACGACAGGGAGGCACTGAAGCTTTCTTT.

This rearrangement joins TRBV19 to TRBJ1-6; D may be TRBD1 (5 bases). The CDR3 sequence is 14 residues long. V was clipped by 5 bases and J by 7 bases, with 12 bases between them. CDR1 and CDR2 (germline): LNHDA, SQIVND (reference sequence). Here the CDR3 reads CASSPGGLNSPLHF. DNA of the CDR3: TGTGCCAGTAGTCCCGGGGGTCTGAATTCACCCCTCCACTTT.

This clone was detected only once. The chain is built from TRBV5-7 and TRBJ2-1; 14 bases agree with TRBD2. TRBV5-7 is labeled an ORF, and its function is uncertain. The junction had 3 bases not matched to a gene; V was cut back by 2 bases and J by 2 bases. The CDR3 has 17 residues. DNA of the CDR3: TGTGCCAGCAGCTTTGGGACTAGCGGGAGCCCCTACAATGAGCAGTTCTTC. This gives the protein CASSFGTSGSPYNEQFF.

The genes are TRBV5-1 and TRBJ1-5, with a possible D match to TRBD1 (5 bases). CDR3 length equals 15 residues. The germline V and J ends were trimmed by 4 bases and 6 bases, with 17 bases remaining between them. CDR1 is SGHRS, CDR2 YFSETQ, per germline. The CDR3 nucleotides are TGCGCCAGCAGCCAAGCTCCAGGGTCCGGTCAGCCCCAGCATTTT. Its protein is CASSQAPGSGQPQHF.

The chain uses TRBV19 and TRBJ1-5; TRBD1 aligns across 7 bases. The CDR3 length is 14 residues. Germline V gives CDR1 LNHDA, CDR2 SQIVND (reference sequence). V lost 8 bases, J lost 4 bases, and 8 bases stayed unmatched. The CDR3 bases are TGTGCCAGTGCTAAGGGGGCGGGGAATCAGCCCCAGCATTTT. As protein: CASAKGAGNQPQHF.

The rearrangement links TRBV12-3 or TRBV12-4 to TRBJ2-4, with TRBD2 as a possible D gene (6 bases). The CDR3 sequence is 13 residues long. V shed 7 bases and J shed 8 bases, with 15 bases lying between them. CDR3 in amino acids: CASKEGIRDIQYF. As DNA, the CDR3 is TGTGCCAGCAAGGAGGGAATTCGGGACATTCAGTACTTC.

This chain uses TRBV5-1 with TRBJ2-3; perhaps TRBD2 as D (6 bases). The CDR3 runs to 15 residues. Trimming stripped 4 bases from V and 0 bases from J, with 12 bases between. In germline, CDR1 is SGHRS, CDR2 YFSETQ. The CDR3 coding sequence is TGCGCCAGCAGCCGGCTAGCGTCTAGCACAGATACGCAGTATTTT. It yields the protein CASSRLASSTDTQYF.

The V gene is TRBV24-1, the J gene TRBJ1-5; D is perhaps TRBD1 (6 bases). The CDR3 has 12 amino acids. V lost 4 bases to trimming and J lost 9 bases, with 9 bases between them. Germline CDR1 KGHDR, CDR2 SFDVKD. CDR3 bases: TGTGCCACCAGTGAGTTAGGGGGGCCCCAGCATTTT. This sequence encodes CATSELGGPQHF.

This rearrangement joins TRBV10-3 to TRBJ1-2; 7 bases map to TRBD1. There are 13 residues in the CDR3. CDR1 and CDR2 from the germline V gene are ENHRY and SYGVKD. V was clipped by 8 bases and J by 3 bases; unmatched bases: 6. CDR3 DNA: TGTGCCATCGGACAGGCGGGTGACTATGGCTACACCTTC. Translation gives CAIGQAGDYGYTF.

The chain combines TRBV10-2 with TRBJ2-3; perhaps TRBD2 as D (5 bases). CDR1 WSHSY and CDR2 SAAADI come from the germline V gene. CDR3 length: 16 residues. V lost 4 bases and J lost 2, with 16 bases in between. In nucleotides, the CDR3 is TGCGCCAGCAGTGGGGCTAGCCATCATCTCACAGATACGCAGTATTTT. Its protein is CASSGASHHLTDTQYF.

The chain couples TRBV7-9 to TRBJ1-4; TRBD1 agrees at 9 bases. The CDR3 length is 15 residues. After removal of 1 base from V and 8 bases from J, the junction contained 5 bases not matched to a gene. Germline CDR1 SEHNR, CDR2 FQNEAQ (reference sequence). For the CDR3, the DNA is TGTGCCAGCAGCTTAGAAGGGACAGGGATGGAAAAACTGTTTTTT. Translated: CASSLEGTGMEKLFF.

The chain employs TRBV9 and TRBJ2-2, with TRBD1 as a possible D gene (6 bases). Per germline, CDR1 SGDLS and CDR2 YYNGEE. V dropped 4 bases and J dropped 1 base, with 11 bases sitting between them. CDR3 length equals 15 residues. In nucleotides, the CDR3 is TGTGCCAGCAGCTTAGGACAGATGAACACCGGGGAGCTGTTTTTT. Translated, it gives CASSLGQMNTGELFF.

This clone was seen a single time. The CDR3 nucleotides read TGTGCCAGCAGTCGACCAGGACAGCAAGAGACCCAGTACTTC. Residues: CASSRPGQQETQYF. The chain has TRBV28 and TRBJ2-5; D may be TRBD1 (6 bases). Germline CDR1 is MDHEN and CDR2 is SYDVKM. Trimming took off 5 bases at V and 2 bases at J, with 12 bases between the two ends. The CDR3 consists of 14 residues.

This chain links TRBV11-2 with TRBJ1-6; the D is unclear. Germline lookup yields CDR1 SGHAT and CDR2 FQNNGV. With 5 bases removed from V and 9 bases from J, the gap between germline ends came to 14 bases. The CDR3 contains 14 residues. CDR3 sequence (DNA): TGTGCCAGCAGCCCCGCAAGCGATGGTTCACCCCTCCACTTT. It specifies CASSPASDGSPLHF.

This clone was detected only once. The V and J genes are TRBV14 and TRBJ1-4; TRBD1 aligns across 7 bases. Germline-derived CDR1 and CDR2 are SGHDN and FVKESK. The CDR3 runs to 17 residues. Trimming at V came to 4 bases and at J to 0 bases, leaving 8 bases not matched to a gene. CDR3 sequence: CASSPYRGRTTNEKLFF. Written as DNA, the CDR3 is TGTGCCAGCAGCCCGTACAGGGGAAGGACAACTAATGAAAAACTGTTTTTT.

V is TRBV18 and J is TRBJ2-7, with a weak D call TRBD2 (7 bases). This CDR3 region has 14 residues. Germline lookup yields CDR1 KGHSH and CDR2 LQKENI. Trimming cost V 1 base and J 7 bases, with 14 bases left between them. The CDR3 DNA is TGTGCCAGCTCACCACAGGGAGGGGGGAGTGAGCAGTACTTC. This codes for CASSPQGGGSEQYF.

For the CDR3, the DNA is TGTGCCAGCAGTTCCGACAGACCGGATCAGCCCCAGCATTTT. Residues: CASSSDRPDQPQHF. The chain links TRBV28 to TRBJ1-5; maybe TRBD1 (5 bases). The CDR3 length is 14 residues. Between the trimmed V and J ends, which lost 4 bases and 5 bases, there was a span of 12 bases. CDR1 MDHEN and CDR2 SYDVKM come from the germline V gene.

This chain connects TRBV9 to TRBJ2-5, with TRBD2 identical over 7 bases. The J segment lost 4 bases and the V segment lost 1 base, leaving 7 bases of the junction unmatched. The length of the CDR3 is 15 residues. Looked up from germline, CDR1 is SGDLS and CDR2 is YYNGEE. The CDR3 nucleotides read TGTGCCAGCAGCGTATGGGGAGCTAGCGGAGAGACCCAGTACTTC. It codes for CASSVWGASGETQYF.

This clone was counted once. Here the CDR3 DNA reads TGCGCCAGCAGCCAACGGACTAGCGGGGGGCCGGGGACCGGGGAGCTGTTTTTT. Protein sequence: CASSQRTSGGPGTGELFF. The V call is TRBV4-3, the J call TRBJ2-2; 14 bases align to TRBD2. The CDR3 consists of 18 residues. J was trimmed by 5 bases and V by 2 bases; bases with no gene match: 7. Germline-derived CDR1 and CDR2 are LGHNA and YSLEER.

The V gene is TRBV15, the J gene TRBJ1-1, with a weak D call TRBD1 (5 bases). Germline CDR1 reads LNHNV; CDR2 reads YYDKDF (reference sequence). V gave up 0 bases and J gave up 10 bases, with 12 bases separating them. The CDR3 covers 13 residues. CDR3 in amino acids: CATSRDRQGGAFF. The CDR3 DNA reads TGTGCCACCAGCAGAGATCGGCAGGGTGGAGCTTTCTTT.

The chain is built from TRBV29-1 and TRBJ1-4; TRBD1 matches at 11 bases. Germline-derived CDR1 and CDR2 are SQVTM and ANQGSEA. The CDR3 has 11 amino acids. V trimming: 7 bases; J trimming: 11 bases; junction bases outside the gene matches: 3. CDR3 loop: CSAGTGGKLFF. In nucleotides, the CDR3 is TGCAGCGCCGGGACAGGGGGGAAACTGTTTTTT.

V usage is TRBV7-2 and J usage is TRBJ2-2, with 8 bases matching TRBD2. The CDR3 sequence is 17 residues long. Germline lookup yields CDR1 SGHTA and CDR2 FQGNSA. Trimming took 3 bases from V and 4 from J; bases not matched to a gene: 10. As DNA, the CDR3 is TGTGCCAGCAGCTTGAAGCGGGGGACCCGAGGCACCGGGGAGCTGTTTTTT. Protein product: CASSLKRGTRGTGELFF.

The chain carries TRBV19 and TRBJ2-7; D uncertain. The CDR3 has 13 amino acids. The V gene's germline CDR1 is LNHDA and CDR2 SQIVND (reference sequence). Trimming removed 0 bases at V and 2 bases at J, with 5 bases between. CDR3 residues: CASSIDRPYEQYF. As DNA, the CDR3 is TGTGCCAGTAGTATAGACAGGCCCTACGAGCAGTACTTC.

The rearrangement uses TRBV6-4 and TRBJ2-3, with TRBD2 matching over 11 bases. Germline trimming cut 3 bases from V and 8 bases from J; bases unmatched to any gene: 7. The CDR3 loop spans 15 amino acids. Germline CDR1 and CDR2: MRHNA and SNTAGT. CDR3 region: CASSELAGGSSTQYF. In nucleotides, the CDR3 is TGTGCCAGCAGTGAATTAGCGGGGGGGAGTTCTACGCAGTATTTT.

This chain joins TRBV28 and TRBJ1-1, with a possible D match to TRBD1 (6 bases). Germline V gene data show CDR1 as MDHEN and CDR2 as SYDVKM. There are 14 residues in the CDR3. V lost 7 bases and J 1 base, leaving 13 bases between the germline ends. CDR3 DNA sequence: TGTGCCAGCACCGCGTCGGACAGGAACACTGAAGCTTTCTTT. This encodes CASTASDRNTEAFF. Using reference TRBV28 and TRBJ1-1 for the parts outside the CDR3, the full variable domain is DVKVTQSSRYLVKRTGEKVFLECVQDMDHENMFWYRQDPGLGLRLIYFSYDVKMKEKGDIPEGYSVSREKKERFSLILESASTNQTSMYLCASTASDRNTEAFFGQGTRLTVV.